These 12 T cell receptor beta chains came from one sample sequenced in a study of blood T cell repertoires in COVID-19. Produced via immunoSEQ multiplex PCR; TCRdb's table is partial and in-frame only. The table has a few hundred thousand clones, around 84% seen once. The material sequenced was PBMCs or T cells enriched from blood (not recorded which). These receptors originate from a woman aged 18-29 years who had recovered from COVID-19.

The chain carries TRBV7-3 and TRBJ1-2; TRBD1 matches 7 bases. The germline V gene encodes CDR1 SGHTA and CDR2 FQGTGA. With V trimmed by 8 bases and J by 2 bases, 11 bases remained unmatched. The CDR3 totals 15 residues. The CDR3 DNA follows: TGTGCCAGCCTATGGGTACAGGGGCGGAACTATGGCTACACCTTC. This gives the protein CASLWVQGRNYGYTF.

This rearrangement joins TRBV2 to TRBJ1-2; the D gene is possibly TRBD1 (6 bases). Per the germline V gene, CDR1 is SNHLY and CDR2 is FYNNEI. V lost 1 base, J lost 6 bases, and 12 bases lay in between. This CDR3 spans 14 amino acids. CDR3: CASSEDRVWDGYTF. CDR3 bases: TGTGCCAGCAGTGAAGACAGGGTGTGGGATGGCTACACCTTC.

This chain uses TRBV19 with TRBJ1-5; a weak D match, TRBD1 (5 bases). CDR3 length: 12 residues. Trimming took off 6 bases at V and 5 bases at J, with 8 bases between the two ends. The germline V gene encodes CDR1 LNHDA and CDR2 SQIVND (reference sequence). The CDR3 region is CASSQQDQPQHF. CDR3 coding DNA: TGTGCCAGTAGCCAACAGGATCAGCCCCAGCATTTT.

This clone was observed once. The CDR3 coding sequence is TGCGCCAGCAGCCCCGACAGCCCCTATGGCTACACCTTC. Translating gives CASSPDSPYGYTF. The chain employs TRBV5-1 and TRBJ1-2; D may be TRBD1 (5 bases). Germline assignment: CDR1 SGHRS and CDR2 YFSETQ. V shed 4 bases and J shed 4 bases, with 11 bases lying between them. The CDR3 loop spans 13 amino acids.

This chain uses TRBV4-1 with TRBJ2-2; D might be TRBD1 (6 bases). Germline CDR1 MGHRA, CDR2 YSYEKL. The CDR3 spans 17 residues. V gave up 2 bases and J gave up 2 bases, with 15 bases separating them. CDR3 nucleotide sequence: TGCGCCAGCAGCCAACCATGGGGGCTGGCAAACACCGGGGAGCTGTTTTTT. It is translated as CASSQPWGLANTGELFF.

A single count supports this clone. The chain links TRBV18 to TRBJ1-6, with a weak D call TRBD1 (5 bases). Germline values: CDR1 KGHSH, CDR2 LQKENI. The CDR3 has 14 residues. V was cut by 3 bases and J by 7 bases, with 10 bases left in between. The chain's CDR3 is CASSPQKGNSPLHF. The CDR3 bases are TGTGCCAGCTCACCTCAAAAGGGGAATTCACCCCTCCACTTT.

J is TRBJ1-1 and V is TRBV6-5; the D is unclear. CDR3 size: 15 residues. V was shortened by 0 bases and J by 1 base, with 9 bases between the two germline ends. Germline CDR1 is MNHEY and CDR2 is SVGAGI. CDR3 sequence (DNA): TGTGCCAGCAGTTACTCGAGGGAGGAGAACACTGAAGCTTTCTTT. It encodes CASSYSREENTEAFF.

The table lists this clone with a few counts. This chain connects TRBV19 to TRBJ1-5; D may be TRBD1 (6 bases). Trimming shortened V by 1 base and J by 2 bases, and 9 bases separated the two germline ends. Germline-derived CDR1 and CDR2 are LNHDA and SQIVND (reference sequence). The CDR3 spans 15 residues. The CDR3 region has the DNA TGTGCCAGTAGTATAGCAGGGGCCGGCAATCAGCCCCAGCATTTT. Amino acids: CASSIAGAGNQPQHF.

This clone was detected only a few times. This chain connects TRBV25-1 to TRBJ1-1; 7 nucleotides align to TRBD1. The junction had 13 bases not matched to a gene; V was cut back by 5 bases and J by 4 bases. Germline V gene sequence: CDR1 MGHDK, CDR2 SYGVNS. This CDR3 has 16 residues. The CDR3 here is CASSPLQTGQATEAFF. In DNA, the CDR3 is TGTGCCAGCAGTCCACTCCAGACAGGGCAGGCCACTGAAGCTTTCTTT.

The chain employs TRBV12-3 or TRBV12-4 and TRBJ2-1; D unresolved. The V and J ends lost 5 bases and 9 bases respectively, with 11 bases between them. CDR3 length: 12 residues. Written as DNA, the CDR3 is TGTGCCAGCAGTCCCCAACCCGGTGAGCAGTTCTTC. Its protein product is CASSPQPGEQFF.

The DNA for the CDR3 is TGCAGCGTTGATAGCGGGCCCGCCGAAGCTTTCTTT. Its translation is CSVDSGPAEAFF. The chain links TRBV29-1 to TRBJ1-1; D not certain. The germline CDR1 and CDR2 sequences are SQVTM and ANQGSEA. Trimming cost V 3 bases and J 8 bases, with 13 bases left between them. CDR3 length: 12 amino acids.

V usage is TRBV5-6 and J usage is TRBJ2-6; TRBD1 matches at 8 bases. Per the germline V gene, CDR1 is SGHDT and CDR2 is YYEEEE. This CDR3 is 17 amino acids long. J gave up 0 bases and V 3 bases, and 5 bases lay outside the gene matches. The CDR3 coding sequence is TGTGCCAGCAGCTCCCGGGACAGGCGCTCTGGGGCCAACGTCCTGACTTTC. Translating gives CASSSRDRRSGANVLTF.